One and the same sample provided the 12 T cell receptor beta chains below, sequenced in a study of shared clonotypes between healthy human individuals. Repertoires were generated with immunoSEQ multiplex PCR, while TCRdb's copy carries only in-frame clones and drops some. The data contain about 1 million clones, roughly 80% of them seen just once; the ten biggest clones take up around 1.5%. Sequencing input: memory CD4+ T cells sorted from blood. Regarding subset: CD45RA-negative fraction. The receptors come from a man between 18 and 29 years old in good health.

The chain links TRBV30 to TRBJ1-6, with D perhaps matching TRBD1 (6 bases). The CDR3 runs 17 residues. In germline, CDR1 is GTSNPN, CDR2 SVGIG (reference sequence). With 0 bases removed from V and 10 bases from J, the gap between germline ends came to 22 bases. The CDR3 region is CAWSVHRGPGSKSPLHF. The CDR3 DNA reads as TGTGCCTGGAGTGTACATCGGGGGCCCGGCTCGAAGTCACCCCTCCACTTT.

V is TRBV29-1 and J is TRBJ2-2; D perhaps matches TRBD2 (6 bases). Trimming pared 6 bases from V and 1 base from J, leaving 18 bases between. The CDR3 loop spans 16 amino acids. Per germline, CDR1 SQVTM and CDR2 ANQGSEA. The CDR3 coding sequence is TGCAGCGTCCTTACCGACCGGGGGTGGAACACCGGGGAGCTGTTTTTT. Protein product: CSVLTDRGWNTGELFF.

The chain couples TRBV29-1 to TRBJ1-2; D perhaps matches TRBD1 (5 bases). Germline V gives CDR1 SQVTM, CDR2 ANQGSEA. V was trimmed by 7 bases and J by 8 bases, leaving 26 bases between them. This CDR3 is built from 15 residues. The CDR3 DNA reads as TGCAGCGCTCCGCCGGTGTCTGGGGCCGACGGGGGCTACACCTTC. Its translation is CSAPPVSGADGGYTF.

The chain uses TRBV5-1 and TRBJ1-1; D ambiguous. The germline CDR1 and CDR2 sequences are SGHRS and YFSETQ. The CDR3 has 13 amino acids. Trimming stripped 4 bases from V and 4 bases from J, with 11 bases between. CDR3 nucleotide sequence: TGCGCCAGCAGCCTCTCCGAGGTCACTGAAGCTTTCTTT. Protein: CASSLSEVTEAFF.

This chain connects TRBV15 to TRBJ1-2; D is possibly TRBD1 (6 bases). V was cut by 9 bases and J by 9 bases, with 20 bases left in between. Germline lookup yields CDR1 LNHNV and CDR2 YYDKDF (reference sequence). The CDR3 extends over 13 amino acids. CDR3: CATRQDFGGSYTF. The CDR3 DNA sequence: TGTGCCACAAGACAGGATTTTGGGGGAAGCTACACCTTC.

The chain employs TRBV7-2 and TRBJ1-2; no clear D. The CDR3 totals 13 residues. The germline CDR1 and CDR2 sequences are SGHTA and FQGNSA. Trimming stripped 5 bases from V and 0 bases from J, with 7 bases between. CDR3 residues: CASSPATNYGYTF. The CDR3 nucleotides are TGTGCCAGCAGCCCGGCCACTAACTATGGCTACACCTTC.

This chain connects TRBV15 to TRBJ2-2, with D unresolved. The CDR3 extends over 13 amino acids. V gave up 4 bases and J gave up 7 bases, with 10 bases separating them. Germline V gives CDR1 LNHNV, CDR2 YYDKDF (reference sequence). CDR3: CATSKVVGGELFF. The CDR3 DNA reads as TGTGCCACCAGCAAGGTTGTGGGCGGGGAGCTGTTTTTT.

The V call is TRBV7-8, the J call TRBJ1-3, with no clear D. Per the germline V gene, CDR1 is SGHVS and CDR2 is FQNEAQ. V lost 5 bases and J lost 5, with 7 bases in between. This CDR3 contains 12 residues. The DNA for the CDR3 is TGTGCCAGCAGCCTAGACCGAAACACCATATATTTT. Amino acids: CASSLDRNTIYF.

The rearrangement links TRBV19 to TRBJ2-5; D is unresolved. With 5 bases removed from V and 5 bases from J, the gap between germline ends came to 9 bases. This CDR3 comprises 12 residues. The germline V gene has CDR1 LNHDA and CDR2 SQIVND (reference sequence). CDR3 protein: CASSHLGETQYF. CDR3 in DNA: TGTGCCAGTAGTCATCTAGGTGAGACCCAGTACTTC.

With respect to this clone: Different DNA sequences within this sample yield the same CDR3. The genes are TRBV7-3 and TRBJ2-7; 8 bases are a match to TRBD1. The CDR3 sequence is 15 residues long. V lost 0 bases, J lost 0 bases, and 1 base stayed unmatched. Germline V gene data show CDR1 as SGHTA and CDR2 as FQGTGA. The CDR3 spells CASSLTGTGSYEQYF. CDR3 in DNA: TGTGCCAGCAGCTTAACGGGGACAGGCTCCTACGAGCAGTACTTC. Full variable domain (outside the CDR3, taken from reference TRBV7-3 and TRBJ2-7): GAGVSQTPSNKVTEKGKYVELRCDPISGHTALYWYRQSLGQGPEFLIYFQGTGAADDSGLPNDRFFAVRPEGSVSTLKIQRTERGDSAVYLCASSLTGTGSYEQYFGPGTRLTVT.

This sequence joins TRBV27 and TRBJ2-3; D not resolved. With 1 base removed from V and 3 bases from J, the gap between germline ends came to 8 bases. Germline CDR1 and CDR2: MNHEY and SMNVEV (reference sequence). This CDR3 comprises 14 residues. In DNA, the CDR3 is TGTGCCAGCAGTTTATGGGCCAGTACAGATACGCAGTATTTT. It yields the protein CASSLWASTDTQYF.

The chain combines TRBV11-2 with TRBJ2-7, with no clear D. Germline lookup yields CDR1 SGHAT and CDR2 FQNNGV. This CDR3 spans 12 amino acids. V shed 5 bases and J shed 4 bases, with 9 bases lying between them. The CDR3 spells CASSPAQYEQYF. The CDR3 bases are TGTGCCAGCAGCCCCGCTCAGTACGAGCAGTACTTC.